A single sample is the source of the 23 T cell receptor beta chains below, sequenced in a study of cytomegalovirus exposure and HLA in healthy donors (dated 2017 in TCRdb). To prepare the library, the immunoSEQ multiplex PCR assay was applied. Drawn from immuneACCESS, this table holds only the in-frame rearrangements with V and J called that TCRdb kept. Clones are partly lost; checked studies trace under half to an unresolved V gene and leave the rest unexplained. The sample yields some 76,000 clones; less than 95% were counted once. Together, the top ten hold roughly 1% of the sample. Sequenced: PBMCs. The receptors were gathered from a young woman in good health and CMV-seronegative.

V usage is TRBV7-9 and J usage is TRBJ2-1; 13 bases align to TRBD2. The CDR3 contains 15 residues. Trimming removed 8 bases from V and 4 bases from J; junction bases left unmatched: 5. CDR1 is SEHNR and CDR2 is FQNEAQ in the germline V gene (reference sequence). CDR3 bases: TGTGCCAGCGGCACTAGCGGGAGGGCTTACAATGAGCAGTTCTTC. It encodes CASGTSGRAYNEQFF.

The chain recombines TRBV7-3 with TRBJ2-2; 13 bases map to TRBD2. Trimming removed 5 bases from V and 0 bases from J; junction bases left unmatched: 6. Per the germline V gene, CDR1 is SGHTA and CDR2 is FQGTGA. The CDR3 length is 18 residues. The CDR3 loop is CASSPSGLAGPNTGELFF. The CDR3, as DNA: TGTGCCAGCAGCCCCTCGGGACTAGCGGGGCCGAACACCGGGGAGCTGTTTTTT.

This rearrangement joins TRBV4-2 to TRBJ2-7; possible D gene TRBD2, 5 bases. The CDR3 has 15 amino acids. CDR1 and CDR2 (germline): LGHNA, YNFKEQ. Trimming cost V 3 bases and J 1 base, with 13 bases left between them. The CDR3 loop reads CASSQSADSSYEQYF. The CDR3 region has the DNA TGTGCCAGCAGCCAGTCAGCGGACTCTTCCTACGAGCAGTACTTC.

This sequence joins TRBV9 and TRBJ2-2; 9 bases are shared with TRBD1. V was clipped by 0 bases and J by 1 base; unmatched bases: 4. Per the germline V gene, CDR1 is SGDLS and CDR2 is YYNGEE. The CDR3 is 17 amino acids. The CDR3 nucleotides are TGTGCCAGCAGCGTAGATGTGGGACAGGGGAACACCGGGGAGCTGTTTTTT. Amino acid sequence: CASSVDVGQGNTGELFF.

V is TRBV10-3 and J is TRBJ2-7, with 9 positions matching TRBD1. Losses at the gene ends were 10 bases for V and 3 bases for J; bases not matched to a gene: 7. Germline V gene lookup returns CDR1 ENHRY and CDR2 SYGVKD. The CDR3 spans 13 residues. The CDR3 spells CATGQGRDYEQYF. The CDR3, as DNA: TGTGCCACCGGACAGGGGCGCGACTACGAGCAGTACTTC.

This clone has only one observation. CDR3 protein: CASSWSGYGYTF. The CDR3 DNA is TGTGCCAGCAGTTGGTCAGGGTACGGCTACACCTTC. This chain joins TRBV28 and TRBJ1-2, with a possible D match to TRBD1 (5 bases). The V end was cut by 4 bases, the J end by 8 bases, with 11 bases between. Germline assignment: CDR1 MDHEN and CDR2 SYDVKM. CDR3 length equals 12 residues.

The J gene is TRBJ1-2, the V gene TRBV7-3, with TRBD1 identical over 10 bases. The V gene end was trimmed by 4 bases and the J gene end by 3 bases; junction bases not matched to a gene: 2. The CDR3 is made up of 14 amino acids. Per the germline V gene, CDR1 is SGHTA and CDR2 is FQGTGA. Here the CDR3 DNA reads TGTGCCAGCAGCTCCGGGACAGGGGACTATGGCTACACCTTC. Protein product: CASSSGTGDYGYTF.

The chain recombines TRBV7-2 with TRBJ2-7; D possibly corresponds to TRBD2 (6 bases). The CDR3 spans 14 residues. The germline V gene encodes CDR1 SGHTA and CDR2 FQGNSA. The ends were cut back, 7 bases at V and 4 bases at J, with 17 bases in the middle. CDR3 DNA sequence: TGTGCCAGCACACGGGGCGGGGTGTTATACGAGCAGTACTTC. Its translation is CASTRGGVLYEQYF.

The V call is TRBV25-1, the J call TRBJ1-4, with a possible D match to TRBD1 (5 bases). Germline V gives CDR1 MGHDK, CDR2 SYGVNS. V lost 6 bases to trimming and J lost 0 bases, with 11 bases between them. The CDR3 is 15 residues long. In nucleotides, the CDR3 is TGTGCCAGCAGCGACAGCTTTGCAACTAATGAAAAACTGTTTTTT. Amino acid sequence: CASSDSFATNEKLFF. The whole variable domain, filled in from reference TRBV25-1 and TRBJ1-4, reads EADIYQTPRYLVIGTGKKITLECSQTMGHDKMYWYQQDPGMELHLIHYSYGVNSTEKGDLSSESTVSRIRTEHFPLTLESARPSHTSQYLCASSDSFATNEKLFFGSGTQLSVL.

The chain joins TRBV4-2 to TRBJ1-1; D possibly corresponds to TRBD1 (5 bases). The length of the CDR3 is 16 residues. Between the trimmed V and J ends, which lost 1 base and 4 bases, there was a span of 16 bases. The germline CDR1 and CDR2 sequences are LGHNA and YNFKEQ. CDR3 amino acids: CASSQAGSGWVTEAFF. The CDR3 DNA sequence: TGTGCCAGCAGCCAAGCCGGGTCAGGGTGGGTCACTGAAGCTTTCTTT.

The chain uses TRBV7-9 and TRBJ2-1, with 9 bases fitting TRBD1. Trimming cost V 5 bases and J 6 bases; bases outside gene matches: 8. The CDR3 totals 15 residues. The germline V gene encodes CDR1 SEHNR and CDR2 FQNEAQ (reference sequence). CDR3 in amino acids: CASSLEDRGSNEQFF. CDR3 DNA sequence: TGTGCCAGCAGCCTAGAGGACAGGGGAAGCAATGAGCAGTTCTTC. The full variable domain, rest sourced from reference TRBV7-9 and TRBJ2-1, is DTGVSQNPRHKITKRGQNVTFRCDPISEHNRLYWYRQTLGQGPEFLTYFQNEAQLEKSRLLSDRFSAERPKGSFSTLEIQRTEQGDSAMYLCASSLEDRGSNEQFFGPGTRLTVL.

The V call is TRBV6-1, the J call TRBJ2-2, with a tentative D call TRBD2 (5 bases). The ends were cut back, 3 bases at V and 3 bases at J, with 5 bases in the middle. Looked up from germline, CDR1 is MNHNS and CDR2 is SASEGT. The CDR3 loop spans 13 amino acids. CDR3 amino acids: CASSDGDTGELFF. DNA of the CDR3: TGTGCCAGCAGTGACGGGGACACCGGGGAGCTGTTTTTT.

The sample holds one count of this clone. This sequence joins TRBV11-2 and TRBJ1-1; a weak D match, TRBD1 (6 bases). V was cut by 6 bases and J by 1 base, with 15 bases left in between. The CDR3 is 15 residues long. The V gene's germline CDR1 is SGHAT and CDR2 FQNNGV. DNA for the CDR3: TGTGCCAGCAGGGGGATCGACAGGCGGAACACTGAAGCTTTCTTT. This translates into CASRGIDRRNTEAFF.

V usage is TRBV9 and J usage is TRBJ2-7, with 7 bases fitting TRBD2. This CDR3 is built from 16 residues. Per germline, CDR1 SGDLS and CDR2 YYNGEE. With 0 bases clipped from V and 3 bases from J, the junction kept 9 bases outside the gene matches. CDR3 in DNA: TGTGCCAGCAGCGTAGGGGCTCGGGCTAGCGGCTACGAGCAGTACTTC. It is translated as CASSVGARASGYEQYF.

This chain connects TRBV6-1 to TRBJ1-2; 7 nucleotides align to TRBD1. V lost 1 base to trimming and J lost 8 bases; unmatched junction nucleotides: 4. The CDR3 contains 13 residues. Per germline, CDR1 MNHNS and CDR2 SASEGT. CDR3 in amino acids: CASSEVQGTGYTF. The CDR3 region has the DNA TGTGCCAGCAGTGAAGTACAGGGGACGGGCTACACCTTC.

V gene TRBV4-1 combines with J gene TRBJ2-1, with 10 bases fitting TRBD2. The CDR3 runs to 17 residues. Unmatched junction bases numbered 7, after V lost 1 base and J lost 4 bases. Germline V gene data show CDR1 as MGHRA and CDR2 as YSYEKL. CDR3 loop: CASSQGNWGLAYNEQFF. CDR3 nucleotide sequence: TGCGCCAGCAGCCAAGGGAACTGGGGACTAGCGTACAATGAGCAGTTCTTC.

The CDR3 bases are TGTGCCAGCAGTCCACATAATTACGAGCAGTACTTC. It translates to CASSPHNYEQYF. This chain links TRBV27 with TRBJ2-7; D remains unclear. Per germline, CDR1 MNHEY and CDR2 SMNVEV (reference sequence). The CDR3 totals 12 residues. Between the trimmed V and J ends, which lost 5 bases and 4 bases, there was a span of 9 bases.

This clone was picked up a small number of times. The chain recombines TRBV27 with TRBJ2-7; 9 bases match TRBD1. CDR3 length equals 14 residues. The J segment lost 5 bases and the V segment lost 2 bases, leaving 4 bases of the junction unmatched. Germline assignment: CDR1 MNHEY and CDR2 SMNVEV (reference sequence). CDR3 in amino acids: CASSLGTGMNEQYF. CDR3 sequence (DNA): TGTGCCAGCAGTTTAGGGACAGGGATGAACGAGCAGTACTTC.

The chain combines TRBV13 with TRBJ2-3; 14 bases match TRBD2. Germline lookup yields CDR1 PRHDT and CDR2 FYEKMQ (reference sequence). The CDR3 consists of 19 residues. V was pared by 3 bases and J by 3 bases, with 11 bases of the junction left unmatched. The CDR3, as DNA: TGTGCCAGCAGCTTCTCTTCCCGACTAGCGGGGGGGTGGACAGATACGCAGTATTTT. Residues: CASSFSSRLAGGWTDTQYF.

The chain couples TRBV4-2 to TRBJ1-2, with 9 bases that match TRBD1. The V and J ends lost 4 bases and 2 bases, in that order; junction bases with no gene match: 5. The germline CDR1 and CDR2 sequences are LGHNA and YNFKEQ. CDR3 length equals 15 residues. The CDR3 DNA sequence: TGTGCCAGCAGCCTCCACAGGGGGCGGAACTATGGCTACACCTTC. Translated: CASSLHRGRNYGYTF.

This chain links TRBV9 with TRBJ2-3; 9 bases are a match to TRBD2. The CDR3 loop spans 16 amino acids. Trimming at V came to 4 bases and at J to 0 bases, leaving 6 bases not matched to a gene. Germline V gives CDR1 SGDLS, CDR2 YYNGEE. CDR3 nucleotides: TGTGCCAGCAGCATAGATAGCGGGGGTAGCACAGATACGCAGTATTTT. Translating gives CASSIDSGGSTDTQYF.

The chain recombines TRBV7-6 with TRBJ2-2, with 10 nucleotides matching TRBD1. V lost 5 bases, J lost 3 bases, and 12 bases stayed unmatched. The CDR3 has 18 residues. Per germline, CDR1 SGHVS and CDR2 FNYEAQ. CDR3 nucleotides: TGTGCCAGCAGCCCCCATATTGGGACAGGGGTGTACACCGGGGAGCTGTTTTTT. This translates into CASSPHIGTGVYTGELFF.

The chain recombines TRBV29-1 with TRBJ1-2, with D uncertain. The V end was cut by 7 bases, the J end by 4 bases, with 13 bases between. CDR1 is SQVTM and CDR2 is ANQGSEA in the germline V gene. CDR3 length: 12 amino acids. The CDR3 sequence: CSASEGGYGYTF. CDR3 sequence (DNA): TGCAGCGCGAGCGAGGGAGGCTATGGCTACACCTTC.